The entry below describes one TCR beta chain. This entry is derived from a study of long-term antiretroviral therapy in people with HIV. Study-wide background: Earliest sampling preceded the 2015 immediate-ART recommendation by about a decade.

Run at survey level, the immunoSEQ assay was version v3.0. The protocol was immunoSEQ multiplex PCR, while the TCRdb copy is restricted to in-frame clones and leaves out a portion. The sample lists about 22,000 clones; around 81% were seen once. Germline V gives CDR1 SNHLY, CDR2 FYNNEI. The CDR3 sequence is 14 residues long. V lost 7 bases and J lost 0; bases outside the gene matches: 5. This rearrangement joins TRBV2 to TRBJ1-1; 7 positions match TRBD1. This clonotype originated in a man between 18 and 35 years old with HIV. This material consisted of unsorted PBMCs, taken around 4 years after starting antiretroviral therapy. The CDR3 spells CASTDRRLNTEAFF. CDR3 coding DNA: TGTGCCAGCACGGACAGGAGGTTGAACACTGAAGCTTTCTTT.